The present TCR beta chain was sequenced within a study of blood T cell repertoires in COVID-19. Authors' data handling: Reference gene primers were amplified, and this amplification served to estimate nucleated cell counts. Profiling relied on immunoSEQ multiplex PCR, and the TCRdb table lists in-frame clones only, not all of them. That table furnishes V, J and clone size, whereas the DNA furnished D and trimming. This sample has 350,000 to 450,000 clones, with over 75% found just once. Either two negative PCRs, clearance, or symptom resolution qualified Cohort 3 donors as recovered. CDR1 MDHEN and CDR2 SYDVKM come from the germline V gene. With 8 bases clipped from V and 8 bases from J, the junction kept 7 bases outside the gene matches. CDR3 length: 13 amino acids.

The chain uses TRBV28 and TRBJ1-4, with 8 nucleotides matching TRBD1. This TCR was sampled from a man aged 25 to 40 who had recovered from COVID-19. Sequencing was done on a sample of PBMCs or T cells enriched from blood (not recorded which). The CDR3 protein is CASGQGAREKLFF. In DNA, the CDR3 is TGTGCCAGCGGGCAGGGGGCGCGGGAAAAACTGTTTTTT.